Below, 30 T cell receptor beta chains from the same sample are listed, as sequenced in a study of CD8 T cells in Susac syndrome. RNA totalling roughly 0.45 to 1 ug underwent reverse transcription with random hexamers. TCRdb reprocessed the immunoSEQ multiplex PCR reads via MiXCR and lists one record per CDR3 protein. In the table there are some 63,000 distinct CDR3 sequences, approximately 94% of which are singletons. Sequencing was carried out using CD8+ T cells from PBMCs. These receptors all come from a human donor with multiple sclerosis.

Only one count was recorded for this clonotype. The J gene is TRBJ2-1, the V gene TRBV4-3; D unresolved. The V gene lost 0 bases and the J gene lost 0 bases, with 6 bases spanning the gap. Germline CDR1 reads LGHNA; CDR2 reads YSLEER. CDR3 size: 15 residues. As DNA, the CDR3 is TGCGCCAGCAGCCAAGACGCGAGCTCCTACAATGAGCAGTTCTTC. It encodes CASSQDASSYNEQFF.

This chain links TRBV7-9 with TRBJ2-7, with D tentatively TRBD2 (7 bases). Germline V gene data show CDR1 as SEHNR and CDR2 as FQNEAQ (reference sequence). Trimming took off 1 base at V and 2 bases at J, with 15 bases between the two ends. The CDR3 contains 16 residues. In DNA, the CDR3 is TGTGCCAGCAGCTTAGACGGGGGGCTGGACACCTACGAGCAGTACTTC. Its protein product is CASSLDGGLDTYEQYF.

The V gene is TRBV6-1, the J gene TRBJ2-3; the D gene is possibly TRBD2 (5 bases). The CDR3 runs to 17 residues. Germline assignment: CDR1 MNHNS and CDR2 SASEGT. Trimming removed 6 bases at V and 6 bases at J, with 25 bases between. The DNA of the CDR3 is TGTGCCAGCAGCCAATACTCCTCGATATCTAGCAGGGATACGCAGTATTTT. Amino acids: CASSQYSSISSRDTQYF.

This chain links TRBV7-9 with TRBJ2-7; 8 nucleotides match TRBD1. This CDR3 contains 15 residues. The ends lost 2 bases at V and 6 bases at J; junction bases unmatched: 9. CDR1 and CDR2 (germline): SEHNR, FQNEAQ (reference sequence). The CDR3 region is CASSLWQGAVSEQYF. The CDR3 region has the DNA TGTGCCAGCAGCTTATGGCAGGGGGCTGTAAGCGAGCAGTACTTC.

The chain has TRBV27 and TRBJ1-1; D call uncertain. V was clipped by 2 bases and J by 8 bases, with 9 bases between them. The CDR3 extends over 12 amino acids. Germline values: CDR1 MNHEY, CDR2 SMNVEV (reference sequence). This CDR3 is CASSLTGGEAFF. The DNA of the CDR3 is TGTGCCAGCAGTTTAACGGGTGGGGAAGCTTTCTTT.

CDR3 sequence reads: CASSLPGQSTGELFF. CDR3 DNA: TGTGCCAGCAGCTTACCAGGACAGTCAACCGGGGAGCTGTTTTTT. This sequence joins TRBV7-3 and TRBJ2-2; a weak D match, TRBD1 (6 bases). Germline CDR1 SGHTA, CDR2 FQGTGA. V lost 2 bases to trimming and J lost 5 bases, with 12 bases between them. The CDR3 is 15 amino acids.

This sequence joins TRBV12-3 or TRBV12-4 and TRBJ2-1; a possible D gene is TRBD2 (6 bases). The CDR3 length is 16 residues. With 4 bases removed from V and 8 bases from J, the gap between germline ends came to 21 bases. The CDR3 loop reads CASSSHRGEMGDEQFF. In nucleotides, the CDR3 is TGTGCCAGCAGTTCCCATCGCGGGGAAATGGGGGATGAGCAGTTCTTC.

The chain links TRBV7-9 to TRBJ1-1; D remains ambiguous. V lost 1 base to trimming and J lost 6 bases, with 6 bases between them. The CDR3 length is 12 residues. Germline values: CDR1 SEHNR, CDR2 FQNEAQ (reference sequence). The CDR3 spells CASSLGRSEAFF. Here the CDR3 DNA reads TGTGCCAGCAGCTTAGGCCGTTCTGAAGCTTTCTTT.

This sequence joins TRBV20-1 and TRBJ2-5; D is unclear. Trimming left V 0 bases short and J 0 bases short, with 8 bases between. This CDR3 is 14 amino acids long. Germline V gene lookup returns CDR1 DFQATT and CDR2 SNEGSKA (reference sequence). CDR3 residues: CSARDYVNQETQYF. The CDR3 DNA sequence: TGCAGTGCTAGAGATTACGTTAACCAAGAGACCCAGTACTTC.

The chain is built from TRBV4-1 and TRBJ1-1; D may be TRBD1 (6 bases). There are 15 residues in the CDR3. Germline loops: CDR1 MGHRA, CDR2 YSYEKL. V lost 0 bases, J lost 4 bases, and 12 bases lay in between. In DNA, the CDR3 is TGCGCCAGCAGCCAAGAACCGGGGGCACGCACTGAAGCTTTCTTT. Translating it yields CASSQEPGARTEAFF.

The chain recombines TRBV20-1 with TRBJ2-3, with D hard to call. The CDR3 runs to 12 residues. Germline CDR1 DFQATT, CDR2 SNEGSKA (reference sequence). V was cut by 1 base and J by 1 base, with 3 bases left in between. The chain's CDR3 is CSARGGTDTQYF. CDR3 bases: TGCAGTGCTAGAGGGGGCACAGATACGCAGTATTTT.

V usage is TRBV7-2 and J usage is TRBJ2-3; no clear D gene. Germline CDR1 and CDR2: SGHTA and FQGNSA. V lost 1 base and J 1 base, leaving 3 bases between the germline ends. This CDR3 has 13 amino acids. CDR3 DNA sequence: TGTGCCAGCAGCTTAGTGGGCACAGATACGCAGTATTTT. Translation gives CASSLVGTDTQYF.

This chain links TRBV12-3 or TRBV12-4 with TRBJ2-5; D is unresolved. The CDR3 is 13 residues long. V lost 1 base and J 6 bases, leaving 9 bases between the germline ends. The CDR3 DNA reads as TGTGCCAGCAGTTTAGAAGTGAGGAAGACCCAGTACTTC. Amino acids: CASSLEVRKTQYF.

The rearrangement uses TRBV28 and TRBJ1-5; TRBD1 matches 7 bases. The CDR3 is made up of 11 amino acids. V lost 6 bases, J lost 9 bases, and 2 bases stayed unmatched. Germline V gene lookup returns CDR1 MDHEN and CDR2 SYDVKM. The CDR3 protein is CASRGTVPQHF. DNA for the CDR3: TGTGCCAGCAGGGGGACAGTGCCCCAGCATTTT. Full variable domain (outside the CDR3, taken from reference TRBV28 and TRBJ1-5): DVKVTQSSRYLVKRTGEKVFLECVQDMDHENMFWYRQDPGLGLRLIYFSYDVKMKEKGDIPEGYSVSREKKERFSLILESASTNQTSMYLCASRGTVPQHFGDGTRLSIL.

The J gene is TRBJ2-7, the V gene TRBV29-1, with D possibly being TRBD1 or TRBD2 (6 bases each). The CDR3 sequence is 15 residues long. Per germline, CDR1 SQVTM and CDR2 ANQGSEA. The germline V and J ends were trimmed by 4 bases and 0 bases, with 16 bases remaining between them. The CDR3 DNA sequence: TGCAGCGTTGCGGGGGAACAGGGCAGCTCCTACGAGCAGTACTTC. Translating gives CSVAGEQGSSYEQYF.

The V and J genes are TRBV6-4 and TRBJ2-7, with a possible D match to TRBD2 (5 bases). Trimming took 4 bases from V and 4 from J, leaving 11 bases between them. CDR1 and CDR2 (germline): MRHNA, SNTAGT. The CDR3 sequence is 13 residues long. DNA of the CDR3: TGTGCCAGCAGTGCCCGGGATGGTTACGAGCAGTACTTC. Translating it yields CASSARDGYEQYF.

This CDR3 is CASTLEYGYSNQPQHF. The DNA for the CDR3 is TGCGCCAGCACTCTCGAGTATGGTTATAGCAATCAGCCCCAGCATTTT. The J gene is TRBJ1-5, the V gene TRBV23-1; D unclear. TRBV23-1 is labeled an ORF, and its function is uncertain. Between the trimmed V and J ends, which lost 7 bases and 0 bases, there was a span of 16 bases. The CDR3 has 16 amino acids.

This clonotype was detected a few times. This chain connects TRBV19 to TRBJ2-1; no definite D call. V lost 4 bases, J lost 4 bases, and 5 bases lay in between. The germline V gene encodes CDR1 LNHDA and CDR2 SQIVND (reference sequence). This CDR3 region has 12 residues. The CDR3 loop is CASSSRYNEQFF. The CDR3 region has the DNA TGTGCCAGTAGTAGTCGTTACAATGAGCAGTTCTTC.

The chain recombines TRBV29-1 with TRBJ2-7; D gene unclear. The CDR3 has 13 amino acids. Trimming pared 7 bases from V and 3 bases from J, leaving 16 bases between. Germline lookup yields CDR1 SQVTM and CDR2 ANQGSEA. The CDR3 loop is CSACGVLDYEQYF. Written as DNA, the CDR3 is TGCAGCGCATGTGGTGTTTTAGACTACGAGCAGTACTTC.

This rearrangement joins TRBV9 to TRBJ2-5; possible D gene TRBD1, 5 bases. CDR1 is SGDLS, CDR2 YYNGEE, per germline. The CDR3 loop spans 15 amino acids. Trimming cost V 0 bases and J 0 bases, with 9 bases left between them. The CDR3 bases are TGTGCCAGCAGCGTAGTGGCAGGGAACCAAGAGACCCAGTACTTC. It encodes CASSVVAGNQETQYF.

This chain links TRBV7-2 with TRBJ2-5, with 9 bases matching TRBD2. Trimming cost V 1 base and J 0 bases; bases outside gene matches: 6. Germline CDR1 reads SGHTA; CDR2 reads FQGNSA. This CDR3 comprises 17 residues. The CDR3 nucleotides read TGTGCCAGCAGCTTAGGGGAGCTAGCGGGGTACCAAGAGACCCAGTACTTC. Translation gives CASSLGELAGYQETQYF.

The rearrangement uses TRBV30 and TRBJ2-3; the D is unclear. The germline V gene has CDR1 GTSNPN and CDR2 SVGIG (reference sequence). CDR3 length equals 11 residues. Trimming shortened V by 4 bases and J by 6 bases, and 8 bases separated the two germline ends. This CDR3 is CAWTLGDTQYF. DNA for the CDR3: TGTGCCTGGACCCTCGGTGATACGCAGTATTTT.

V gene TRBV29-1 combines with J gene TRBJ2-7; D uncertain. The CDR3 spans 12 residues. Trimming pared 1 base from V and 3 bases from J, leaving 7 bases between. Germline lookup yields CDR1 SQVTM and CDR2 ANQGSEA. The CDR3 is CSVEANRYEQYF. In nucleotides, the CDR3 is TGCAGCGTTGAAGCGAACCGCTACGAGCAGTACTTC.

The chain uses TRBV12-3 or TRBV12-4 and TRBJ1-1; D unclear. The CDR3 sequence is 13 residues long. With 6 bases removed from V and 0 bases from J, the gap between germline ends came to 8 bases. CDR3 residues: CASSGLMNTEAFF. For the CDR3, the DNA is TGTGCCAGCAGCGGATTGATGAACACTGAAGCTTTCTTT.

V gene TRBV3-1 combines with J gene TRBJ1-1; D unclear. With 0 bases removed from V and 6 bases from J, the gap between germline ends came to 14 bases. This CDR3 is built from 15 residues. Germline assignment: CDR1 LGHDT and CDR2 YNNKEL (reference sequence). In DNA, the CDR3 is TGTGCCAGCAGCCAAGAAACGCAGGCGCTCGCTGAAGCTTTCTTT. It encodes CASSQETQALAEAFF.

The chain is built from TRBV9 and TRBJ1-2; 10 nucleotides align to TRBD1. CDR1 is SGDLS, CDR2 YYNGEE, per germline. V was pared by 4 bases and J by 10 bases, with 10 bases of the junction left unmatched. The CDR3 has 14 amino acids. CDR3 loop: CASSPSPGTGDYTF. DNA for the CDR3: TGTGCCAGCAGCCCATCCCCCGGGACAGGGGACTACACCTTC.

V and J are TRBV20-1 and TRBJ2-5; TRBD1 is a possible D gene (5 bases). V dropped 1 base and J dropped 7 bases, with 13 bases sitting between them. Germline V gives CDR1 DFQATT, CDR2 SNEGSKA (reference sequence). The CDR3 consists of 13 residues. The DNA for the CDR3 is TGCAGTGCTAGAGGTTCAGATCAGGGGACCCAGTACTTC. Encoded protein: CSARGSDQGTQYF.

The chain employs TRBV7-9 and TRBJ2-4; D is unresolved. The CDR3 spans 13 residues. Trimming removed 0 bases from V and 5 bases from J, with 5 bases in between. The germline V gene has CDR1 SEHNR and CDR2 FQNEAQ (reference sequence). Here the CDR3 DNA reads TGTGCCAGCAGCTTAGCATCAGAAAACATTCAGTACTTC. Translated, it gives CASSLASENIQYF.

The gene calls are TRBV6-5 and TRBJ2-4; D is tentatively TRBD1 or TRBD2 (5 bases each). The V gene lost 2 bases and the J gene lost 6 bases, with 11 bases spanning the gap. Germline CDR1 is MNHEY and CDR2 is SVGAGI. The CDR3 extends over 14 amino acids. As DNA, the CDR3 is TGTGCCAGCAGTTACGGTGGGGGTGGAAACATTCAGTACTTC. Protein sequence: CASSYGGGGNIQYF.

The V call is TRBV24-1, the J call TRBJ2-5, with 8 bases fitting TRBD1. Germline V lookup: CDR1 KGHDR, CDR2 SFDVKD. The CDR3 has 13 amino acids. V dropped 6 bases and J dropped 2; count of bases not matched to a gene: 1. The CDR3 here is CATSYRGQETQYF. The CDR3 nucleotides are TGTGCCACCAGTTACAGGGGGCAAGAGACCCAGTACTTC.